A single sample gave rise to the 14 T cell receptor beta chains below, sequenced in a study of CD8 T cells in ankylosing spondylitis. Their cognate antigens are unknown. TCRdb re-called the 5' RACE reads with MiXCR, one entry per CDR3 protein. Of more than 650,000 distinct CDR3 sequences in the sample, 12% were seen once. Study results and caveats: For ankylosing spondylitis blood, a TCR beta motif of 7 to 9 highly homologous variants appeared characteristic.

Specimen: blood, either unsorted or a sorted T cell fraction (not recorded which). These receptors came from a male donor with ankylosing spondylitis.

The V and J genes are TRBV6-1 and TRBJ1-4; D gene ambiguous. V lost 5 bases to trimming and J lost 5 bases, with 12 bases between them. Germline V gives CDR1 MNHNS, CDR2 SASEGT. This CDR3 is 14 amino acids long. Here the CDR3 DNA reads TGTGCCAGCAGTAGGAATTCGGTGAATGAAAAACTGTTTTTT. Translated: CASSRNSVNEKLFF.

This chain connects TRBV7-9 to TRBJ2-1; D is uncertain. With 1 base removed from V and 12 bases from J, the gap between germline ends came to 13 bases. The CDR3 has 13 residues. The V gene's germline CDR1 is SEHNR and CDR2 FQNEAQ (reference sequence). Here the CDR3 reads CASSLDRPLGQFF. CDR3 in DNA: TGTGCCAGCAGCTTAGACCGACCACTGGGGCAGTTCTTC.

V and J are TRBV20-1 and TRBJ2-7, with TRBD2 matching over 11 bases. V shed 1 base and J 6 bases; nucleotides not matched to a gene: 11. The CDR3 contains 16 residues. CDR1 DFQATT and CDR2 SNEGSKA come from the germline V gene (reference sequence). In DNA form, the CDR3 reads TGCAGTGCTAGAGCCTCACTAGCGGGAGTTCTCCCCGAGCAGTACTTC. Its protein is CSARASLAGVLPEQYF.

This chain joins TRBV20-1 and TRBJ1-1; D not certain. The CDR3 is 16 residues long. Trimming removed 6 bases at V and 3 bases at J, with 23 bases between. The germline V gene encodes CDR1 DFQATT and CDR2 SNEGSKA (reference sequence). The CDR3 DNA reads as TGCAGTGCCAAACCCCCTGTAGGGTCGGTGGACACTGAAGCTTTCTTT. It translates to CSAKPPVGSVDTEAFF.

The chain carries TRBV9 and TRBJ2-7; D gene uncertain. The V and J ends lost 4 bases and 3 bases respectively, with 17 bases between them. CDR1 SGDLS and CDR2 YYNGEE come from the germline V gene. This CDR3 has 15 residues. CDR3 nucleotide sequence: TGTGCCAGCAGCACCTTACCCGTTCCCCTCTACGAGCAGTACTTC. Amino acids: CASSTLPVPLYEQYF.

The V call is TRBV7-9, the J call TRBJ2-2; D is possibly TRBD2 (6 bases). The CDR3 runs to 16 residues. In germline, CDR1 is SEHNR, CDR2 FQNEAQ (reference sequence). The ends were cut back, 3 bases at V and 3 bases at J, with 14 bases in the middle. CDR3 coding DNA: TGTGCCAGCAGCTTCGGCACTAGCATTTACACCGGGGAGCTGTTTTTT. This gives the protein CASSFGTSIYTGELFF.

This clonotype was seen more than once but under ten times. The rearrangement joins TRBV4-2 to TRBJ2-1; D perhaps matches TRBD1 (5 bases). Trimming shortened V by 2 bases and J by 4 bases, and 9 bases separated the two germline ends. The CDR3 totals 14 residues. CDR1 is LGHNA, CDR2 YNFKEQ, per germline. Here the CDR3 reads CASSQSRQYNEQFF. The DNA of the CDR3 is TGTGCCAGCAGCCAATCTAGACAGTACAATGAGCAGTTCTTC.

In its sample, this clonotype was seen many times. This chain links TRBV20-1 with TRBJ1-5; perhaps TRBD1 as D (5 bases). The CDR3 runs 12 residues. Germline V CDR1 and CDR2: DFQATT, SNEGSKA (reference sequence). V lost 3 bases and J lost 7, with 10 bases in between. CDR3 sequence: CSASGGIQPQHF. The DNA for the CDR3 is TGCAGTGCTAGTGGGGGTATCCAGCCCCAGCATTTT.

This chain links TRBV20-1 with TRBJ2-7; D is perhaps TRBD1 (5 bases). Deletions cut 2 bases from V and 1 base from J, with 15 bases between. Per the germline V gene, CDR1 is DFQATT and CDR2 is SNEGSKA (reference sequence). The CDR3 sequence is 15 residues long. CDR3 in DNA: TGCAGTGCTAGATGGGGCAGCCTGGGGTCCTACGAGCAGTACTTC. Amino acid sequence: CSARWGSLGSYEQYF.

This clonotype showed up just once. The J gene is TRBJ2-5, the V gene TRBV28; D could derive from TRBD1 or TRBD2 (6 bases each). There are 14 residues in the CDR3. Germline loops: CDR1 MDHEN, CDR2 SYDVKM. Between the trimmed V and J ends, which lost 5 bases and 2 bases, there was a span of 12 bases. CDR3 in amino acids: CASSQLGGQETQYF. CDR3 sequence (DNA): TGTGCCAGCAGTCAGTTAGGGGGGCAAGAGACCCAGTACTTC.

This chain joins TRBV6-6 and TRBJ2-5; D gene unclear. V lost 5 bases and J 3 bases, leaving 10 bases between the germline ends. The length of the CDR3 is 13 residues. Germline V CDR1 and CDR2: MNHNY, SVGAGI (reference sequence). In DNA, the CDR3 is TGTGCCAGCAGTCGAACAGTGGAAGAGACCCAGTACTTC. Its translation is CASSRTVEETQYF.

This clonotype appeared a few times. This rearrangement joins TRBV29-1 to TRBJ2-3; 13 bases line up with TRBD2. V dropped 6 bases and J dropped 4; count of bases not matched to a gene: 10. The CDR3 covers 16 residues. Germline CDR1 reads SQVTM; CDR2 reads ANQGSEA. The CDR3 spells CSVVGLAGKGADTQYF. In nucleotides, the CDR3 is TGCAGCGTGGTGGGACTAGCGGGGAAGGGTGCAGATACGCAGTATTTT.

This clonotype was observed at least ten times. The chain combines TRBV29-1 with TRBJ1-1; tentative D call: TRBD1 (5 bases). Trimming stripped 4 bases from V and 3 bases from J, with 18 bases between. CDR1 SQVTM and CDR2 ANQGSEA come from the germline V gene. This CDR3 is built from 15 residues. The CDR3 bases are TGCAGCGTTGCATTCCTCGGGGCCCTCTACACTGAAGCTTTCTTT. This translates into CSVAFLGALYTEAFF.

The chain combines TRBV5-4 with TRBJ2-5; D uncertain. The V end was cut by 2 bases, the J end by 2 bases, with 10 bases between. Germline V CDR1 and CDR2: SGHNT, YYREEE (reference sequence). The CDR3 spans 14 residues. The CDR3 bases are TGTGCCAGCAGCTTTAAGGGTCAGCAAGAGACCCAGTACTTC. This gives the protein CASSFKGQQETQYF.